This TCR beta chain was observed in a study of T cell responses to AZD1222 COVID-19 vaccine. Whole-study findings and limits: The sample set comprised mostly white British donors with more females, and clonal diversity was possibly underestimated. Spike-specific TCRs gained breadth and depth after people received two AZD1222 doses. No repertoire was sampled before or during the peak T cell response, only after it.

The CDR3 loop spans 16 amino acids. Germline V gives CDR1 SGHRS, CDR2 YFSETQ. V was cut by 1 base and J by 4 bases, with 17 bases left in between. About this clone: Its antigen is still unknown.

The data were produced by immunoSEQ multiplex PCR, yet TCRdb's version contains in-frame clones alone and is incomplete. The data hold about 55,000 clones, with about 87% observed a single time. The clonotype originates from an adult in good health. Specimen: peripheral blood, collected on day 0 of AZD1222 vaccination. The rearrangement joins TRBV5-1 to TRBJ1-1; the D gene is possibly TRBD1 (5 bases). CDR3 DNA: TGCGCCAGCAGCTTGCGGGGCAACGGGGGAAGCACTGAAGCTTTCTTT. Translating it yields CASSLRGNGGSTEAFF.